This T cell receptor beta chain was profiled in a study of cytomegalovirus exposure and HLA in healthy donors. PCR employed 60 Vbeta and 13 Jbeta primers. Produced via immunoSEQ multiplex PCR; TCRdb's table is partial and in-frame only. The repertoire holds 150,000 or so clones, with roughly 74% as singletons. With regard to this clone: No antigen is known for it.

Overall study findings and caveats: Later analysis reportedly placed an Asian-associated ancestry cluster below the roughly 690-donor mean in N-insertions.

Trimming cost V 0 bases and J 5 bases, with 15 bases left between them. The length of the CDR3 is 16 residues. Germline V gene data show CDR1 as SGHRS and CDR2 as YFSETQ. The sequence was collected from a man aged 18 to 30 in good health and CMV-seronegative. This chain joins TRBV5-1 and TRBJ2-4; a weak D match, TRBD2 (5 bases). Input material: PBMCs. CDR3 loop: CASSLAINRGENIQYF. In DNA, the CDR3 is TGCGCCAGCAGCTTGGCCATCAACCGGGGAGAAAACATTCAGTACTTC. Together with reference TRBV5-1 and TRBJ2-4, the CDR3 gives the full variable domain: KAGVTQTPRYLIKTRGQQVTLSCSPISGHRSVSWYQQTPGQGLQFLFEYFSETQRNKGNFPGRFSGRQFSNSRSEMNVSTLELGDSALYLCASSLAINRGENIQYFGAGTRLSVL.